Below are 24 T cell receptor beta chains sequenced from a single sample in a study of identical twins. TCRdb analysed the 5' RACE reads with MiXCR anew, one entry per CDR3 protein. Of some 690,000 distinct CDR3 sequences listed, approximately 21% are singletons. A further study also used this sample, focusing on T cells expressing NK-cell markers.

Sequencing used PBMCs. These receptor sequences come from a woman between 18 and 30 years old in good health.

This clonotype has a single count. This rearrangement joins TRBV7-9 to TRBJ2-3; tentatively, D is TRBD2 (6 bases). In germline, CDR1 is SEHNR, CDR2 FQNEAQ (reference sequence). The length of the CDR3 is 14 residues. With 7 bases removed from V and 1 base from J, the gap between germline ends came to 12 bases. The CDR3 nucleotides are TGTGCCAGCACCCTAGGCGGGGGCACAGATACGCAGTATTTT. This encodes CASTLGGGTDTQYF. The entire variable domain, with the rest obtained from reference TRBV7-9 and TRBJ2-3, is as follows: DTGVSQNPRHKITKRGQNVTFRCDPISEHNRLYWYRQTLGQGPEFLTYFQNEAQLEKSRLLSDRFSAERPKGSFSTLEIQRTEQGDSAMYLCASTLGGGTDTQYFGPGTRLTVL.

The chain joins TRBV18 to TRBJ2-6, with 7 positions matching TRBD2. CDR1 and CDR2 (germline): KGHSH, LQKENI. CDR3 length: 17 amino acids. Trimming at V came to 10 bases and at J to 1 base, leaving 13 bases not matched to a gene. CDR3 DNA sequence: TGTGCCACGTTGGGAGGGGCGGAAGAATCTGGGGCCAACGTCCTGACTTTC. Its protein product is CATLGGAEESGANVLTF.

This clonotype has a handful of counts. At one end, the junction sequence differs from germline, possibly due to a read error. This chain links TRBV12-3 or TRBV12-4 with TRBJ2-1, with a possible D match to TRBD2 (7 bases). The CDR3 is made up of 15 amino acids. CDR3 bases: TGTGCCAGCAGCTTAGGGGGGGGGCCTGTCAGTGAGCAGTTCTTC. Residues: CASSLGGGPVSEQFF.

The rearrangement uses TRBV4-3 and TRBJ2-2, with no clear D. The V gene's germline CDR1 is LGHNA and CDR2 YSLEER. Trimming stripped 4 bases from V and 4 bases from J, with 13 bases between. CDR3 size: 15 residues. CDR3 region: CASSLRLGSTGELFF. CDR3 coding DNA: TGCGCCAGCAGCCTGAGATTGGGGTCCACCGGGGAGCTGTTTTTT.

V is TRBV20-1 and J is TRBJ1-1; D unresolved. Trimming took off 3 bases at V and 0 bases at J, with 8 bases between the two ends. From germline, CDR1 is DFQATT and CDR2 SNEGSKA (reference sequence). This CDR3 contains 13 residues. The CDR3 here is CSASWWMNTEAFF. CDR3 sequence (DNA): TGCAGTGCTAGTTGGTGGATGAACACTGAAGCTTTCTTT.

This clonotype came up many times. This chain connects TRBV7-2 to TRBJ1-1, with D perhaps matching TRBD1 (5 bases). Trimming pared 5 bases from V and 1 base from J, leaving 8 bases between. Germline CDR1 is SGHTA and CDR2 is FQGNSA. This CDR3 spans 13 amino acids. The DNA of the CDR3 is TGTGCCAGCAGCACGGACACGAACACTGAAGCTTTCTTT. Translating it yields CASSTDTNTEAFF.

The chain is built from TRBV6-2 or TRBV6-3 and TRBJ1-2, with a weak D call TRBD1 (6 bases). V was clipped by 6 bases and J by 6 bases, with 11 bases between them. CDR1 is MNHEY, CDR2 SVGEGT, per germline. CDR3 length equals 12 residues. CDR3 amino acids: CASRNRVDGYTF. As DNA, the CDR3 is TGTGCCAGCAGAAACAGGGTGGATGGCTACACCTTC.

The V call is TRBV7-9, the J call TRBJ2-6; 8 nucleotides match TRBD1. This CDR3 contains 16 residues. Germline lookup yields CDR1 SEHNR and CDR2 FQNEAQ (reference sequence). Losses at the gene ends were 9 bases for V and 0 bases for J; bases not matched to a gene: 7. CDR3 DNA: TGTGCCAGTACCAGGGGGCCGGGCTCTGGGGCCAACGTCCTGACTTTC. Translated: CASTRGPGSGANVLTF.

This clonotype was detected many times. The chain joins TRBV6-2 or TRBV6-3 to TRBJ2-2, with 9 bases that match TRBD2. There are 14 residues in the CDR3. The germline V gene encodes CDR1 MNHEY and CDR2 SVGEGT. Germline trimming cut 4 bases from V and 5 bases from J; bases unmatched to any gene: 2. The CDR3 protein is CASSFSGRTGELFF. The CDR3 nucleotides read TGTGCCAGCAGTTTCAGCGGGAGGACCGGGGAGCTGTTTTTT.

DNA of the CDR3: TGCAGTGCTCCCGGGACCATCCAAGAGACCCAGTACTTC. As protein: CSAPGTIQETQYF. The chain carries TRBV20-1 and TRBJ2-5, with D perhaps assigned TRBD1 or TRBD2 (5 bases each). CDR1 DFQATT and CDR2 SNEGSKA come from the germline V gene (reference sequence). The CDR3 runs 13 residues. Trimming took 5 bases from V and 1 from J, leaving 11 bases between them.

The table lists this clonotype with a few counts. The gene calls are TRBV20-1 and TRBJ2-4, with 9 nucleotides matching TRBD1. Unmatched junction bases numbered 7, after V lost 3 bases and J lost 7 bases. CDR1 is DFQATT and CDR2 is SNEGSKA in the germline V gene (reference sequence). The CDR3 has 14 amino acids. DNA for the CDR3: TGCAGTGCTAGGGTATATGGGACAGGGAACATTCAGTACTTC. This gives the protein CSARVYGTGNIQYF.

This clonotype was seen repeatedly, ten times or more. CDR3: CASSDTGEGYNEQFF. The CDR3 DNA follows: TGTGCCAGCAGTGACACAGGGGAGGGGTACAATGAGCAGTTCTTC. The rearrangement joins TRBV6-1 to TRBJ2-1; D is perhaps TRBD1 or TRBD2 (7 bases each). Germline CDR1 MNHNS, CDR2 SASEGT. The CDR3 has 15 residues. Trimming cost V 3 bases and J 4 bases, with 13 bases left between them.

The chain is built from TRBV7-2 and TRBJ1-1; no definite D call. Germline CDR1 is SGHTA and CDR2 is FQGNSA. Trimming removed 2 bases from V and 1 base from J, with 11 bases in between. The CDR3 is made up of 15 amino acids. The DNA of the CDR3 is TGTGCCAGCAGCTTATATAGATCGGGGAACACTGAAGCTTTCTTT. Residues: CASSLYRSGNTEAFF.

This clonotype was detected ten times or more. V gene TRBV9 combines with J gene TRBJ2-7; 8 nucleotides line up with TRBD2. The CDR3 length is 14 residues. CDR1 is SGDLS and CDR2 is YYNGEE in the germline V gene. V trimming: 3 bases; J trimming: 1 base; junction bases outside the gene matches: 3. Here the CDR3 reads CASSATSDSYEQYF. CDR3 bases: TGTGCCAGCAGCGCGACTAGCGATTCCTACGAGCAGTACTTC.

The genes are TRBV5-5 and TRBJ1-5, with D tentatively TRBD1 (6 bases). The CDR3 covers 14 residues. With 2 bases removed from V and 5 bases from J, the gap between germline ends came to 11 bases. Per the germline V gene, CDR1 is SGHKS and CDR2 is YYEKEE (reference sequence). CDR3 amino acids: CASSLRQEDQPQHF. The CDR3 DNA is TGTGCCAGCAGCTTACGACAGGAGGATCAGCCCCAGCATTTT.

This clonotype was seen only a few times. The chain recombines TRBV15 with TRBJ1-1; tentative D call: TRBD1 (5 bases). CDR1 and CDR2 from the germline V gene are LNHNV and YYDKDF (reference sequence). Trimming took 0 bases from V and 5 from J, leaving 13 bases between them. The CDR3 totals 15 residues. The CDR3 spells CATSRDGSGQTEAFF. The CDR3 region has the DNA TGTGCCACCAGCAGAGATGGGTCAGGACAAACTGAAGCTTTCTTT.

The chain carries TRBV15 and TRBJ2-3; the D is unclear. This CDR3 is built from 12 residues. V shed 4 bases and J shed 6 bases, with 8 bases lying between them. Germline-derived CDR1 and CDR2 are LNHNV and YYDKDF (reference sequence). The CDR3 spells CATSNHRDTQYF. CDR3 DNA: TGTGCCACCAGCAACCATAGGGATACGCAGTATTTT.

This clonotype has only a few counts. V and J are TRBV6-4 and TRBJ2-1; TRBD2 aligns across 12 bases. CDR1 is MRHNA and CDR2 is SNTAGT in the germline V gene. The CDR3 runs 16 residues. The ends lost 2 bases at V and 3 bases at J; junction bases unmatched: 2. Here the CDR3 DNA reads TGTGCCAGCAGTGACCAGGGACTAGCGGGCTACAATGAGCAGTTCTTC. Residues: CASSDQGLAGYNEQFF.

This clonotype was counted only a few times. The V call is TRBV11-1, the J call TRBJ2-1, with D possibly being TRBD1 (5 bases). Trimming left V 7 bases short and J 8 bases short, with 12 bases between. Germline V gives CDR1 SGHAT, CDR2 FQDESV (reference sequence). CDR3 length equals 12 residues. CDR3 in amino acids: CASTPQGHEQFF. DNA of the CDR3: TGTGCCAGCACCCCCCAGGGTCATGAGCAGTTCTTC.

This clonotype was picked up a small number of times. The V and J genes are TRBV29-1 and TRBJ2-7; tentative D call: TRBD2 (5 bases). V was clipped by 3 bases and J by 3 bases, with 9 bases between them. CDR1 SQVTM and CDR2 ANQGSEA come from the germline V gene. CDR3 length equals 12 residues. CDR3 in DNA: TGCAGCGTTGAGAGTGGGAGCTACGAGCAGTACTTC. Translated, it gives CSVESGSYEQYF.

This clonotype was counted a few times. The chain employs TRBV5-1 and TRBJ2-5; 12 nucleotides align to TRBD1. CDR1 is SGHRS, CDR2 YFSETQ, per germline. V shed 3 bases, J shed 1 base, and the junction held 1 base outside the gene matches. The CDR3 is 15 residues long. The CDR3 nucleotides read TGCGCCAGCAGCTCGGGACAGGGGGCCCAAGAGACCCAGTACTTC. It codes for CASSSGQGAQETQYF.

The V and J genes are TRBV7-8 and TRBJ2-3; TRBD2 aligns across 7 bases. The germline V gene has CDR1 SGHVS and CDR2 FQNEAQ. J gave up 2 bases and V 2 bases, and 7 bases lay outside the gene matches. CDR3 length: 16 amino acids. The CDR3 nucleotides read TGTGCCAGCAGCTTACATCTAGCGGTAAACACAGATACGCAGTATTTT. It yields the protein CASSLHLAVNTDTQYF.

In its sample, this clonotype was seen a few times. The chain combines TRBV6-5 with TRBJ2-7, with TRBD2 matching over 9 bases. CDR1 and CDR2 from the germline V gene are MNHEY and SVGAGI. The J segment lost 0 bases and the V segment lost 4 bases, leaving 7 bases of the junction unmatched. This CDR3 comprises 16 residues. The CDR3 protein is CASSSYLAGNSYEQYF. CDR3 DNA sequence: TGTGCCAGCAGTTCCTACCTAGCGGGGAACTCCTACGAGCAGTACTTC.

This chain connects TRBV30 to TRBJ2-7; D is undetermined. With 3 bases removed from V and 3 bases from J, the gap between germline ends came to 9 bases. The CDR3 spans 12 residues. The germline CDR1 and CDR2 sequences are GTSNPN and SVGIG (reference sequence). The CDR3, as DNA: TGTGCCTGGAGCCAGAGCATCTACGAGCAGTACTTC. This gives the protein CAWSQSIYEQYF.